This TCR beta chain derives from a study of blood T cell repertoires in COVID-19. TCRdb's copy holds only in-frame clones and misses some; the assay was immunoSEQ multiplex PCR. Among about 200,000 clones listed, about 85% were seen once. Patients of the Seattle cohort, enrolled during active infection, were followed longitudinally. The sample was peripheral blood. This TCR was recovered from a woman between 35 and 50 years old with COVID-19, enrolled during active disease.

This CDR3 is CASSLGAGVGYEQFF. CDR3 DNA sequence: TGTGCCAGCAGCTTAGGAGCGGGGGTGGGTTATGAGCAGTTCTTC. This chain uses TRBV7-9 with TRBJ2-1, with 8 bases matching TRBD2. The CDR3 has 15 amino acids. The V gene end was trimmed by 1 base and the J gene end by 8 bases; junction bases not matched to a gene: 7. Per the germline V gene, CDR1 is SEHNR and CDR2 is FQNEAQ (reference sequence).